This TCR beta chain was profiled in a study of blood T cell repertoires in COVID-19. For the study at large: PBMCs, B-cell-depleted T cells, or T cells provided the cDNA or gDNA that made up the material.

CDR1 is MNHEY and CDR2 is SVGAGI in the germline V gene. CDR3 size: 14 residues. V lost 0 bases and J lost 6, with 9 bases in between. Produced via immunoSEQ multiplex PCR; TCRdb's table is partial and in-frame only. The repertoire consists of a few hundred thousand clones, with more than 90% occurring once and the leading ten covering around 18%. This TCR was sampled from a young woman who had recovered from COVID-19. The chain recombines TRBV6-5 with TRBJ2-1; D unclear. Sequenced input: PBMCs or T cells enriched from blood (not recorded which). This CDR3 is CASSYSGPSNEQFF. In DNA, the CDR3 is TGTGCCAGCAGTTACTCTGGCCCTTCCAATGAGCAGTTCTTC.